The T cell receptor (beta chain) described here comes from a study of cytomegalovirus exposure and HLA in healthy donors. With 3 bases removed from V and 7 bases from J, the gap between germline ends came to 9 bases. Germline V gives CDR1 DFQATT, CDR2 SNEGSKA (reference sequence). This CDR3 spans 11 amino acids. The PCR made use of 60 Vbeta and 13 Jbeta primers. The protocol was immunoSEQ multiplex PCR, while the TCRdb copy is restricted to in-frame clones and leaves out a portion. The data show under 150,000 clones, with roughly 84% seen just once and under 2% held by the top ten. The clonotype comes from a boy under 18 in good health and CMV-seronegative. The sample consisted of PBMCs. The chain is built from TRBV20-1 and TRBJ1-1, with D unresolved. The CDR3 loop is CSARMAVEAFF. In DNA, the CDR3 is TGCAGTGCTAGGATGGCAGTTGAAGCTTTCTTT.